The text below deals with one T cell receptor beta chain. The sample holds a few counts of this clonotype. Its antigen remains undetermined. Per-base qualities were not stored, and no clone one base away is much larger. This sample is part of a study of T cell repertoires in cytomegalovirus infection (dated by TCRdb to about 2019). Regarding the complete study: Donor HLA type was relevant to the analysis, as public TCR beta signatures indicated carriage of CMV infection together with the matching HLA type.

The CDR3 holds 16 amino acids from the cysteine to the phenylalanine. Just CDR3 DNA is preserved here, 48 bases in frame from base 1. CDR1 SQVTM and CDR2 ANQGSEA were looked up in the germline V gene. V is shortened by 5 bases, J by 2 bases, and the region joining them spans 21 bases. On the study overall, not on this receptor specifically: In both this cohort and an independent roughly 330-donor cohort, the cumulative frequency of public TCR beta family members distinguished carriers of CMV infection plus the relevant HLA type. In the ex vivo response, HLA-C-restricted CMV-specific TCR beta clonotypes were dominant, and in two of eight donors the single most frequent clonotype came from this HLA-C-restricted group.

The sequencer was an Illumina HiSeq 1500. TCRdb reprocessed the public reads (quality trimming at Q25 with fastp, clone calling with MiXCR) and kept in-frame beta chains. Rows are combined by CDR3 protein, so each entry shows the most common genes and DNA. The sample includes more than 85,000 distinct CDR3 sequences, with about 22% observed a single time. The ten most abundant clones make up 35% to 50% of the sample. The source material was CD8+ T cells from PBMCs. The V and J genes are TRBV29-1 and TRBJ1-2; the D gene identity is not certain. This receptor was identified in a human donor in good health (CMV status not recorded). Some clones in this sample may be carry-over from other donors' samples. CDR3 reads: CSVYGVVNPTNYGYTF. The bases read TGCAGCGTTTACGGGGTAGTTAACCCGACGAACTATGGCTACACCTTC.